This TCR beta chain is drawn from a study of control samples from healthy donors and cancer patients. Germline CDR1 and CDR2: SEHNR and FQNEAQ (reference sequence). The CDR3 extends over 13 amino acids. Trimming stripped 6 bases from V and 1 base from J, with 6 bases between. Some clones are missing from TCRdb's copy, which holds only in-frame ones; the method was immunoSEQ multiplex PCR. The data show 150,000 to 200,000 clones, with 91% seen just once and roughly 2% held by the top ten. The specimen was blood. This TCR derives from a woman aged 40-49 years in good health. The V and J genes are TRBV7-9 and TRBJ2-2, with D unresolved. CDR3 sequence (DNA): TGTGCCAGCAGGGGTCTGAACACCGGGGAGCTGTTTTTT. This codes for CASRGLNTGELFF. Full variable domain (outside the CDR3, taken from reference TRBV7-9 and TRBJ2-2): DTGVSQNPRHKITKRGQNVTFRCDPISEHNRLYWYRQTLGQGPEFLTYFQNEAQLEKSRLLSDRFSAERPKGSFSTLEIQRTEQGDSAMYLCASRGLNTGELFFGEGSRLTVL.